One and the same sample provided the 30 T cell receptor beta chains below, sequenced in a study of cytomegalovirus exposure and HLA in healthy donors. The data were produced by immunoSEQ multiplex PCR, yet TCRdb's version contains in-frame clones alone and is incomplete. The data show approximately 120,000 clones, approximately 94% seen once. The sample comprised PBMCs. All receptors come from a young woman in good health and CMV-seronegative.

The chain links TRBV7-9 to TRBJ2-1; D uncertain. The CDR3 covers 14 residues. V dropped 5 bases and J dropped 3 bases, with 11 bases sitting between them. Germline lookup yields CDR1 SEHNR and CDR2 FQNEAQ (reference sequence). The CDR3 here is CASSPLGSYNEQFF. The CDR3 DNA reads TGTGCCAGCAGCCCGTTGGGCAGCTACAATGAGCAGTTCTTC.

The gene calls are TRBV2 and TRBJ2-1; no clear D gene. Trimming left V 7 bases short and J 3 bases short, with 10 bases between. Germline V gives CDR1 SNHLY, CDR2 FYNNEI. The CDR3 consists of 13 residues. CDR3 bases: TGTGCCAGCAAGTCAGGCTTCTACAATGAGCAGTTCTTC. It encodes CASKSGFYNEQFF. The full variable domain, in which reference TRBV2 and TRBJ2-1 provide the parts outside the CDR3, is EPEVTQTPSHQVTQMGQEVILRCVPISNHLYFYWYRQILGQKVEFLVSFYNNEISEKSEIFDDQFSVERPDGSNFTLKIRSTKLEDSAMYFCASKSGFYNEQFFGPGTRLTVL.

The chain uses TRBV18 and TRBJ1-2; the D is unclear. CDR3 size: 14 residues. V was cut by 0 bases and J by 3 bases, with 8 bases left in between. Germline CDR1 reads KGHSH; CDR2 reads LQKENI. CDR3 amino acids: CASSPPPGYYGYTF. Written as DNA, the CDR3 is TGTGCCAGCTCACCACCGCCCGGGTACTATGGCTACACCTTC.

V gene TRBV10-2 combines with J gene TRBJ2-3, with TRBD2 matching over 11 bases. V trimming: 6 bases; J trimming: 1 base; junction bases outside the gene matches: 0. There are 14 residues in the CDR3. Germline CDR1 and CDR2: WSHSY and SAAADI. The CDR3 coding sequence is TGCGCCAGCAGACTAGCGGGGGGCACAGATACGCAGTATTTT. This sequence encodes CASRLAGGTDTQYF.

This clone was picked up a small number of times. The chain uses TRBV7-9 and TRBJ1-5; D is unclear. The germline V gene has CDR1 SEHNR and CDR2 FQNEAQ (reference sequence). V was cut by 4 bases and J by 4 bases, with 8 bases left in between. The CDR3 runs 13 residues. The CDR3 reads CASSSRSNQPQHF. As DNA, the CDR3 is TGTGCCAGCAGCTCCCGTAGTAATCAGCCCCAGCATTTT. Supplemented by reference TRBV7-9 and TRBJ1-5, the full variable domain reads DTGVSQNPRHKITKRGQNVTFRCDPISEHNRLYWYRQTLGQGPEFLTYFQNEAQLEKSRLLSDRFSAERPKGSFSTLEIQRTEQGDSAMYLCASSSRSNQPQHFGDGTRLSIL.

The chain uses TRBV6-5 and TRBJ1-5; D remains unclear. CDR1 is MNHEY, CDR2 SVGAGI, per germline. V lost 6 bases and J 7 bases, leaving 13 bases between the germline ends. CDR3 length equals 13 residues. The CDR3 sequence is CASRQAERQPQHF. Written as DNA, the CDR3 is TGTGCCAGCAGGCAGGCAGAGAGACAGCCCCAGCATTTT.

The CDR3 loop reads CASSTQSSYNSPLHF. The CDR3 DNA is TGTGCCAGCAGTACACAGAGCTCCTATAATTCACCCCTCCACTTT. The chain combines TRBV28 with TRBJ1-6; no firm D call. Trimming cost V 5 bases and J 0 bases, with 8 bases left between them. This CDR3 region has 15 residues. From germline, CDR1 is MDHEN and CDR2 SYDVKM.

The CDR3 nucleotides read TGCGCCAGCAGCTCCTTTGGCGGGAGGAAAGAAGATACGCAGTATTTT. This translates into CASSSFGGRKEDTQYF. The rearrangement uses TRBV5-1 and TRBJ2-3, with 8 bases lining up with TRBD2. The length of the CDR3 is 16 residues. Losses at the gene ends were 3 bases for V and 5 bases for J; bases not matched to a gene: 11. Germline lookup yields CDR1 SGHRS and CDR2 YFSETQ.

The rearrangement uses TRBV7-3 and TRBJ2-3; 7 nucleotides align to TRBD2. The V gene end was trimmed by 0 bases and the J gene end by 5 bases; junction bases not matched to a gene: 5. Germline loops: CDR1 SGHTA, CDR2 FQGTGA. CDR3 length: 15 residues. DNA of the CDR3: TGTGCCAGCAGCTTAACGGGGTCTAGCGGAGATACGCAGTATTTT. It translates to CASSLTGSSGDTQYF.

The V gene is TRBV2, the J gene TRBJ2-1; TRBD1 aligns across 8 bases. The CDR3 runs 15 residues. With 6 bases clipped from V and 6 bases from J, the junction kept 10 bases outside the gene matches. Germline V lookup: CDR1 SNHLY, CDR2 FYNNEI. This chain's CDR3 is CASRPDRGRGNEQFF. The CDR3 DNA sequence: TGTGCCAGCAGGCCTGACAGGGGACGAGGCAATGAGCAGTTCTTC.

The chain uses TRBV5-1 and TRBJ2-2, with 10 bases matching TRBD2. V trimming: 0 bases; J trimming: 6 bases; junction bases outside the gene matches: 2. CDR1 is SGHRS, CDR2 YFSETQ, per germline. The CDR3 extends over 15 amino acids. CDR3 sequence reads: CASSLVGLAAGELFF. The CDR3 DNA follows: TGCGCCAGCAGCTTGGTCGGACTAGCGGCCGGGGAGCTGTTTTTT.

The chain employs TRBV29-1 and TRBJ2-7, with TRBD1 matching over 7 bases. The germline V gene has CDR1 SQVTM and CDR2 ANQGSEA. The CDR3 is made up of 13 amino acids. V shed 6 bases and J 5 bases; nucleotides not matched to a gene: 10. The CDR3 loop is CSVGPRGRHEQYF. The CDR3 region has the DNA TGCAGCGTAGGGCCGAGGGGGCGGCACGAGCAGTACTTC.

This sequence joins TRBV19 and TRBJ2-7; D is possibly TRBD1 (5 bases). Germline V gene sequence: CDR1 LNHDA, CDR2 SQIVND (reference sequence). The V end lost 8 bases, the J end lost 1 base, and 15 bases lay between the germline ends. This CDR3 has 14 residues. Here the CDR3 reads CASAPAGWSYEQYF. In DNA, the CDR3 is TGTGCCAGTGCCCCGGCAGGGTGGTCCTACGAGCAGTACTTC.

CDR3 region: CASSQDNRQGAGGYTF. CDR3 coding DNA: TGTGCCAGCAGCCAAGATAATCGGCAGGGGGCTGGTGGCTACACCTTC. V usage is TRBV4-2 and J usage is TRBJ1-2; 8 bases are a match to TRBD1. Germline values: CDR1 LGHNA, CDR2 YNFKEQ. This CDR3 region has 16 residues. The J segment lost 7 bases and the V segment lost 0 bases, leaving 10 bases of the junction unmatched.

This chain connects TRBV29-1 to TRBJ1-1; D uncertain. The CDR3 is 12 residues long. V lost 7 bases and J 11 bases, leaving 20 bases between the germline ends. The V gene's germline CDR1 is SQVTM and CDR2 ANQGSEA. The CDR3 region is CSGSVESFRAFF. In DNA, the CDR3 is TGCAGCGGCAGCGTAGAGAGTTTTCGGGCTTTCTTT.

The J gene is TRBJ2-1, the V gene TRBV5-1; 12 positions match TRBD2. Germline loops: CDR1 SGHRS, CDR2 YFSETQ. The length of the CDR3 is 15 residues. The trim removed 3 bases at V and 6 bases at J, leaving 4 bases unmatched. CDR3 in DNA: TGCGCCAGCAGCTCTAGCGGGGGGGCGGGCAATGAGCAGTTCTTC. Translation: CASSSSGGAGNEQFF.

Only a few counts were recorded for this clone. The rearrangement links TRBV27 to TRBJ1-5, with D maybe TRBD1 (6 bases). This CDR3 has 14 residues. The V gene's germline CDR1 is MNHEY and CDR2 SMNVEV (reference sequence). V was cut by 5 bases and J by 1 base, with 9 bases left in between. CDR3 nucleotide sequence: TGTGCCAGCAGTCACGACAGGAGCAATCAGCCCCAGCATTTT. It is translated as CASSHDRSNQPQHF.

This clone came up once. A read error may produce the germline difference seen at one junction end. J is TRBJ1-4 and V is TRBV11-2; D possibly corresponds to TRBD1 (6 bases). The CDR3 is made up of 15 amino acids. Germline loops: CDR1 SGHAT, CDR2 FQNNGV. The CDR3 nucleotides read TGTGCCAGCAGCCCCCGGGACAAGGGGCCTGTTGGGTGGGTTTTT. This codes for CASSPRDKGPVGWVF.

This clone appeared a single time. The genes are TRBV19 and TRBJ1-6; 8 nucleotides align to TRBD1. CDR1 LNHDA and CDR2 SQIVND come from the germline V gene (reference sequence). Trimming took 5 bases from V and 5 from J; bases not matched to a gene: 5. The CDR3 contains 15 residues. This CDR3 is CASSPTGGNNSPLHF. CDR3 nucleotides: TGTGCCAGTAGTCCCACAGGGGGAAATAATTCACCCCTCCACTTT.

CDR3 bases: TGTGCCAGCAGCATCACAGGGGGGGACAATGAGCAGTTCTTC. It specifies CASSITGGDNEQFF. The chain uses TRBV7-6 and TRBJ2-1; a possible D gene is TRBD1 (8 bases). The germline V gene has CDR1 SGHVS and CDR2 FNYEAQ. The CDR3 consists of 14 residues. V shed 5 bases and J shed 5 bases, with 13 bases lying between them. Together with reference TRBV7-6 and TRBJ2-1, the CDR3 gives the full variable domain: GAGVSQSPRYKVTKRGQDVALRCDPISGHVSLYWYRQALGQGPEFLTYFNYEAQQDKSGLPNDRFSAERPEGSISTLTIQRTEQRDSAMYRCASSITGGDNEQFFGPGTRLTVL.

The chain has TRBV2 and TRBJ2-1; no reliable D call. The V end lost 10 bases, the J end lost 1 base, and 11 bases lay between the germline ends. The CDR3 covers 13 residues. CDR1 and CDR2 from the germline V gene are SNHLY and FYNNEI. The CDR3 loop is CATHYESYNEQFF. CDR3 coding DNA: TGTGCCACCCATTATGAGTCCTACAATGAGCAGTTCTTC.

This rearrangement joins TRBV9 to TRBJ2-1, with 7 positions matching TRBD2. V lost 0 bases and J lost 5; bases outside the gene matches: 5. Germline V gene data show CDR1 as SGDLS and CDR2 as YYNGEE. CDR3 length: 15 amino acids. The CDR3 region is CASSVEASGDNEQFF. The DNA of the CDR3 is TGTGCCAGCAGCGTAGAGGCCAGCGGGGACAATGAGCAGTTCTTC.

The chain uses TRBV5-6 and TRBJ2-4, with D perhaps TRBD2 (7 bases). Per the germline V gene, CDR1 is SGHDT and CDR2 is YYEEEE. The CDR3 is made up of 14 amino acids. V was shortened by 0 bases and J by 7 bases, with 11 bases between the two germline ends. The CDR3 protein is CASSLGTRGNIQYF. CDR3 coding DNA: TGTGCCAGCAGCTTGGGGACTAGGGGGAACATTCAGTACTTC.

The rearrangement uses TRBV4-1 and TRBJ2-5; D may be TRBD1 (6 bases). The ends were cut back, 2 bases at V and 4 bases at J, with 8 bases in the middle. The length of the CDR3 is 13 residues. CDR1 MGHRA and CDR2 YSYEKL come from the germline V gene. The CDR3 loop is CASSQKQGETQYF. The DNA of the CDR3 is TGCGCCAGCAGCCAAAAACAGGGAGAGACCCAGTACTTC.

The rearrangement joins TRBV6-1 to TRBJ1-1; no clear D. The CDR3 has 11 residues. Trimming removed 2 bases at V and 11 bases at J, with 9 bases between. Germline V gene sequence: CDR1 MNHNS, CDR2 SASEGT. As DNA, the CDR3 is TGTGCCAGCAGTGAACTCGAAGAGGCTTTCTTT. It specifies CASSELEEAFF.

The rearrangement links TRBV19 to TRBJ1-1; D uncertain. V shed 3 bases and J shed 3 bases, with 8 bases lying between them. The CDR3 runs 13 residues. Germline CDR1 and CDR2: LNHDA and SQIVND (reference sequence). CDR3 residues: CASSMRVDTEAFF. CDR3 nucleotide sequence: TGTGCCAGTAGTATGCGGGTGGACACTGAAGCTTTCTTT.

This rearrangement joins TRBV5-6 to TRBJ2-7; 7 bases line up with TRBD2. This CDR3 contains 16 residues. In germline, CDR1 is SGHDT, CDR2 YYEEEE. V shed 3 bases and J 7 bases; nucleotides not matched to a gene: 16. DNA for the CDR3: TGTGCCAGCAGCTGGGGATCGGCGGGAGAATTAGGGGAGCAGTACTTC. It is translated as CASSWGSAGELGEQYF.

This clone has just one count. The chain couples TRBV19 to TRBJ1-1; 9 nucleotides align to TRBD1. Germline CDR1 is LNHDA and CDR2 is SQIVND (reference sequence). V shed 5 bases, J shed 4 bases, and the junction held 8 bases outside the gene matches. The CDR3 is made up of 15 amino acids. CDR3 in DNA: TGTGCCAGTAGTTCCCGAACAGGGGGCCTCACTGAAGCTTTCTTT. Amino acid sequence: CASSSRTGGLTEAFF.

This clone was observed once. DNA of the CDR3: TGTGCCAGCAGTGGGAGACAGGGGGGCTACGAGCAGTACTTC. Protein product: CASSGRQGGYEQYF. The chain combines TRBV6-1 with TRBJ2-7; 9 nucleotides line up with TRBD1. CDR1 and CDR2 (germline): MNHNS, SASEGT. The CDR3 totals 14 residues. V lost 4 bases, J lost 3 bases, and 4 bases stayed unmatched.

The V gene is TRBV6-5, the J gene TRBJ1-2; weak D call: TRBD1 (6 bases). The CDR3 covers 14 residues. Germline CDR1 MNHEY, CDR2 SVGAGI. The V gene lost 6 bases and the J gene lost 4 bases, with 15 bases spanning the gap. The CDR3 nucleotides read TGTGCCAGCAGGCTGACAGGCGTGGGCTATGGCTACACCTTC. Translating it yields CASRLTGVGYGYTF.